This T cell receptor (beta chain) is from a study of blood T cell repertoires in COVID-19. On the study more broadly: Whether acute or convalescent, the COVID-19 samples came from the United States, Italy and Spain.

Germline V gene data show CDR1 as SGHAT and CDR2 as FQDESV (reference sequence). The CDR3 has 13 amino acids. Trimming shortened V by 5 bases and J by 8 bases, and 15 bases separated the two germline ends. Methods used by the authors: Using reference gene primer amplification, nucleated cell counts were estimated. Assay: immunoSEQ multiplex PCR; the TCRdb copy retains only in-frame clones and omits some. V, J and clone size were drawn from that table, and D and trimming were deduced from the DNA. Here the sample spans hundreds of thousands of clones, 75% to 90% being singletons. Those enrolled, adults aged roughly 18 to 95 years, came from 20 to 25 US areas. Cohorts were determined from participant-reported clinical history.

This TCR came from a man aged 25 to 40 who had recovered from COVID-19. The sequenced sample consisted of PBMCs or T cells enriched from blood (not recorded which). The rearrangement links TRBV11-1 to TRBJ1-1; D uncertain. CDR3 protein: CASSTRQLAEAFF. The CDR3, as DNA: TGTGCCAGCAGCACTCGACAACTAGCAGAAGCTTTCTTT. The entire variable domain, with the rest obtained from reference TRBV11-1 and TRBJ1-1, is as follows: EAEVAQSPRYKITEKSQAVAFWCDPISGHATLYWYRQILGQGPELLVQFQDESVVDDSQLPKDRFSAERLKGVDSTLKIQPAELGDSAMYLCASSTRQLAEAFFGQGTRLTVV.